This T cell receptor beta chain is from a study of identical twins (dated by TCRdb to the mid-2010s). Context from the whole study: The study deep-sequenced TCR alpha and beta repertoires from monozygotic twins, unrelated adults of various ages and cord blood to test whether fetal clonotypes persist. Replicate twin experiments were performed at different times using different library preparation protocols to rule out contamination. Study-wide findings and limitations: Because the same donors could not be followed over many years, the conclusions depended on cross-sectional statistical analysis. The excess sharing between twins in beta out-of-frame sequences was weaker because fewer shared sequences reduced the signal-to-noise ratio. Fewer insertions were carried by abundant cord blood beta clonotypes; a weaker similar trend was observed in young adult naive repertoires, while no such trend was observed in memory repertoires. Compared with coincidental sharing between unrelated individuals, out-of-frame TCR alpha sequences shared between twins had an excess of sequences with low generation probability. Zero-insertion analyses could be partly confounded by invariant T cells such as MAIT and iNKT, although diverse VJ usage argued against such confounding for most clonotypes. In monozygotic twins, out-of-frame TCR alpha sharing was systematically underestimated by recombination models, although the models agreed with sharing between unrelated individuals.

This clonotype was seen at least ten times. The clone's antigen remains unknown. Per-base quality was not reported, and no clone a single base away is much larger than it. Libraries were built with 5' RACE. Sequencing used an Illumina HiSeq 2000. A universal primer binding site was added through template switching, and the final cDNA carried a unique molecular identifier so that TCR cDNA molecules could be counted accurately. Specific primers in the conserved constant-segment region were used to synthesize first-strand cDNA for TCR alpha and beta chains. To control for contamination, every cDNA library carried two barcodes: a SMART-Mk sample barcode plus Illumina barcodes. Two successive PCR steps introduced TruSeq adapter sequences along with Illumina sample barcodes. The Illumina HiSeq platform was used with custom primers to sequence TCR alpha and beta cDNA libraries. The study's processing was this. MiGEC processed the raw reads to extract unique molecular identifiers, while MiXCR was used to determine the CDR3 positions. Recombination models were inferred per individual with the repgenHMM and IGoR tools using an EM algorithm. The analysis of shared clonotypes was done with the tcR package in R, with sharing normalized by the product of cloneset sizes. Out-of-frame nonproductive sequences were analyzed to study raw recombination free of thymic and clonal selection effects. TCRdb took the public reads, trimmed them with fastp at Q25, ran MiXCR for clone calling and kept in-frame beta chains. For every CDR3 protein sequence, its rows merge into one entry that carries the most common genes and DNA. TCRdb assigned the V and J calls; the authors' analysis was not used. The sample includes hundreds of thousands of distinct CDR3 sequences, with roughly 8% observed a single time. The ten top clones hold 0.8% to 1% of the sample.

Every donor was a healthy Caucasian. The twin cohort comprised three pairs of female monozygotic twins, all aged roughly 18 to 30 years. Peripheral blood mononuclear cells were used as the source from which RNA for TCR libraries was isolated. These same records also appear under a second study, on yellow fever vaccine responses in identical twins. The second publication reports: The T cell response to vaccination in identical twins was reported by the authors to appear partly convergent and partly personalized. In identical twins, the study followed T cell clones that responded to the vaccine with precision.

This TCR came from a woman between 18 and 29 years old in good health. Sequenced: PBMCs.

The nucleotide sequence reads TGTGCCAGCAGTGACTCGCCTAGCGGCACAGATACGCAGTATTTT. This encodes CASSDSPSGTDTQYF. The chain employs TRBV6-4 and TRBJ2-3; the D gene is possibly TRBD2, with 6 bases matching. V is cut by 0 bases and J by 1 base, and the space between the germline ends is 8 bases. CDR1 and CDR2, per the germline V gene, are MRHNA and SNTAGT. From the cysteine up to the phenylalanine, the CDR3 has a length of 15 residues. Kept here is only the CDR3 DNA, which spans 45 bases and is read in frame from base 1.